A single TCR beta chain is shown here with its context. The sample originates from a study of T cell changes during pregnancy in multiple sclerosis. V trimming: 0 bases; J trimming: 1 base; junction bases outside the gene matches: 5. Per germline, CDR1 SGDLS and CDR2 YYNGEE. There are 16 residues in the CDR3. Clones were read by immunoSEQ multiplex PCR, and TCRdb kept only the in-frame ones, dropping some. Of 60,000 to 70,000 clones listed, about nine tenths were seen once; the top ten hold around 2.7%. The receptor comes from a female donor in good health, enrolled as a control in a pregnancy study. The J gene is TRBJ1-1, the V gene TRBV9, with TRBD1 matching over 8 bases. Sequenced material: peripheral blood, taken in the second trimester of pregnancy. CDR3 loop: CASSVGLGQENTEAFF. The CDR3, as DNA: TGTGCCAGCAGCGTAGGCTTGGGACAGGAGAACACTGAAGCTTTCTTT. Supplemented by reference TRBV9 and TRBJ1-1, the full variable domain reads DSGVTQTPKHLITATGQRVTLRCSPRSGDLSVYWYQQSLDQGLQFLIQYYNGEERAKGNILERFSAQQFPDLHSELNLSSLELGDSALYFCASSVGLGQENTEAFFGQGTRLTVV.